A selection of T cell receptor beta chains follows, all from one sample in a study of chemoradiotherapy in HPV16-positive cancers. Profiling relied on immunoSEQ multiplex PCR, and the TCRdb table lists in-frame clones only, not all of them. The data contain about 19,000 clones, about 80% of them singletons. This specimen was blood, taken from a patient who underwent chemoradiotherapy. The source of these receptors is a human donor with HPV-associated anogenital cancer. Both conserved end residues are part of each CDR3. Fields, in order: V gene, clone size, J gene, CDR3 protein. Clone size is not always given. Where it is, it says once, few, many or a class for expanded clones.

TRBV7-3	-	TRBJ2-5	CASSSKGGQETQYF
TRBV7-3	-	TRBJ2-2	CASSFSRGGTGELFF
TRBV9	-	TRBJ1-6	CASSPRTGDNSPLHF
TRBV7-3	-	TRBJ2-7	CASSPDRGPYEQYF
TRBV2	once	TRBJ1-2	CASSLDRRWDGYTF
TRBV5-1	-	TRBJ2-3	CASRSTGRTDTQYF
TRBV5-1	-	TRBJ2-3	CASSPSPAGAGTDTQYF
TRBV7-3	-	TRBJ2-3	CASSLETGGRADTQYF
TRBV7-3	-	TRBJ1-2	CASSPWGGGGYYGYTF
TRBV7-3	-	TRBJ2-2	CASSDAGQASDTGELFF
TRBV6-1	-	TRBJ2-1	CASSAQRGIHEQFF
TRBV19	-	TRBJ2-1	CASSLTDYNEQFF
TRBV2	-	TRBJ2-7	CASSTQGAYEQYF
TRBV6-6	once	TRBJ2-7	CASSFPGSYEQYF
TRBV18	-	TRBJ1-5	CASSPTTGGNQPQHF
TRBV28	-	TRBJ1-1	CASSTDGHTEAFF
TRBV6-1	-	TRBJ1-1	CASSEPSGKNTEAFF
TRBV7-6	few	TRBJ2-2	CASSSQDSTGELFF
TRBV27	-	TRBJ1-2	CASSFQGDLDYGYTF
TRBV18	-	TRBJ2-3	CASSPPGLAGGTDTQYF
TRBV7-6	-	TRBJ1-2	CASSAQGEEDGYTF
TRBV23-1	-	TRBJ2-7	CASSQPSRDRGPLDSYEQYF
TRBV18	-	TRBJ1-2	CASSPSGRNDNYGYTF
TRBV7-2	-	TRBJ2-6	CASSLRQGSSSGANVLTF
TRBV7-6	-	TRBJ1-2	CASSLDRGRDGYTF
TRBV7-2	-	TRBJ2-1	CASSPTSGPYNEQFF
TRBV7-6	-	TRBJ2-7	CASSLQGGQGYEQYF
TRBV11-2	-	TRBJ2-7	CASSFPNEQYF
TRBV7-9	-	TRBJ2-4	CASSSTDREGNIQYF
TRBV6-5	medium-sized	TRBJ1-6	CASNKDRDNSPLHF
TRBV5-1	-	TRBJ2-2	CASSLAINTGELFF
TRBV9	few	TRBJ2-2	CASSDLTGVTGELFF